The clone carrying this T cell receptor beta chain was seen repeatedly, ten times or more. What it binds is unknown. Amplified TCR beta CDR3 regions derived from RNA transcripts. Using the HTBI primer set, a first-round RT-PCR was run on the TCR CDR3. TCRdb called the multiplex PCR reads again in MiXCR, with one record for every CDR3 protein. The sample shows over 200,000 distinct CDR3 sequences, about 15% of them seen only once. Lactation, pregnancy, other autoimmune disease or uncontrolled infection led to exclusion of patients. The sample belongs to a study of T cells in Graves' hyperthyroidism and ophthalmopathy. Across the whole study: The blood sample was taken at first diagnosis, before treatment began. Overall study findings and caveats: Onset of ophthalmopathy came a median roughly 6.5 months after the model predicted it. Clonotypes that were expanded in thyroid above 0.001 mostly appeared in blood too.

This clonotype was sampled from a man aged 50 to 60 with Graves' hyperthyroidism. Sample: blood.

CDR3 nucleotides: TGTGCCTGCTCCTGGGCCCGCTACGAGCAGTACTTC. Translation gives CACSWARYEQYF. V gene TRBV30 combines with J gene TRBJ2-7; D is unresolved. V gave up 6 bases and J gave up 3 bases, with 12 bases separating them. This CDR3 region has 12 residues. Germline V gene lookup returns CDR1 GTSNPN and CDR2 SVGIG (reference sequence).